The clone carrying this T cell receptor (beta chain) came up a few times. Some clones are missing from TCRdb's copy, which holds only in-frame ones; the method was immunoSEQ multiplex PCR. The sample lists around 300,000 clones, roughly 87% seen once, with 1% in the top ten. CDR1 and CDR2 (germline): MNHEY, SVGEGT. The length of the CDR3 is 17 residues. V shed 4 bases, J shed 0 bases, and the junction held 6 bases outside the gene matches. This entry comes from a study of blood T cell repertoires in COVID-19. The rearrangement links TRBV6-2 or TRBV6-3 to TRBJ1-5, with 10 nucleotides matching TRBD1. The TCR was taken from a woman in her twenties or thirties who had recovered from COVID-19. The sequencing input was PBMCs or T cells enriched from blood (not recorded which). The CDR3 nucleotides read TGTGCCAGCAGTTCCAACCGGGACAGGGGTAGCAATCAGCCCCAGCATTTT. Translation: CASSSNRDRGSNQPQHF.